The 2 T cell receptor beta chains below all came from one sample that was sequenced in a study of human T cells and chemical hapten exposure. TCRdb reanalysed the RACE reads using MiXCR and keeps one entry per CDR3 protein. Of some 74,000 distinct CDR3 sequences detected, over 10% appear once; the ten largest clones hold around 5.8%. Time point defined: patch test 3, about 24 weeks after DPC sensitization. The treatment here: therapeutic diphenylcyclopropenone sensitization with weekly scalp DPC. The source was whole blood, collected in connection with sensitization to the hapten diphenylcyclopropenone (DPC). Source of these receptors: a woman aged 45-65 years with alopecia areata. Some clones in this sample may be carry-over from other donors' samples.

This clonotype was seen ten or more times. This sequence joins TRBV7-6 and TRBJ2-1; TRBD2 agrees at 14 bases. Per the germline V gene, CDR1 is SGHVS and CDR2 is FNYEAQ. V lost 5 bases, J lost 5 bases, and 8 bases stayed unmatched. The CDR3 has 17 amino acids. CDR3 sequence (DNA): TGTGCCAGCAGCCCACCGGGACTAGCGGGAGCCCACAATGAGCAGTTCTTC. Encoded protein: CASSPPGLAGAHNEQFF.

This clonotype was recorded many times. The CDR3 coding sequence is TGTGCCAGCAGCTTTTCGGCTAGCGGCGGGGAGCTGTTTTTT. This translates into CASSFSASGGELFF. The rearrangement uses TRBV7-9 and TRBJ2-2, with 7 bases that match TRBD2. The ends lost 3 bases at V and 7 bases at J; junction bases unmatched: 5. CDR3 length: 14 amino acids. Germline-derived CDR1 and CDR2 are SEHNR and FQNEAQ (reference sequence). The full variable domain, in which reference TRBV7-9 and TRBJ2-2 provide the parts outside the CDR3, is DTGVSQNPRHKITKRGQNVTFRCDPISEHNRLYWYRQTLGQGPEFLTYFQNEAQLEKSRLLSDRFSAERPKGSFSTLEIQRTEQGDSAMYLCASSFSASGGELFFGEGSRLTVL.